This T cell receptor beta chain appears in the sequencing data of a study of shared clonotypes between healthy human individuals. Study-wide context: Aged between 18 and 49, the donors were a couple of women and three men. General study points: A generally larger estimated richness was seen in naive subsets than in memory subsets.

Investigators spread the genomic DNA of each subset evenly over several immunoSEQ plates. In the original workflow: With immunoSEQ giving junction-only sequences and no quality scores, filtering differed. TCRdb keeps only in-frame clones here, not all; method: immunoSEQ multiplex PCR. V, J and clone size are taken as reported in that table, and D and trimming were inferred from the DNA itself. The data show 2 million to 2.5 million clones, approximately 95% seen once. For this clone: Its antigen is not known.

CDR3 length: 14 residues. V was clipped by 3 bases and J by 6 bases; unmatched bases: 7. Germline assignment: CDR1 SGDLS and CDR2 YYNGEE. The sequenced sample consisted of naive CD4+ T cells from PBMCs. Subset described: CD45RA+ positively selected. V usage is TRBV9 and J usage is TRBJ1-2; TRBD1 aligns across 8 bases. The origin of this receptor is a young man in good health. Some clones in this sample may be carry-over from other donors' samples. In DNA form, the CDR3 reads TGTGCCAGCAGCGCGCGGACGACAGGGGATGGCTACACCTTC. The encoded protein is CASSARTTGDGYTF. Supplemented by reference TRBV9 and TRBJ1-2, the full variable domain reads DSGVTQTPKHLITATGQRVTLRCSPRSGDLSVYWYQQSLDQGLQFLIQYYNGEERAKGNILERFSAQQFPDLHSELNLSSLELGDSALYFCASSARTTGDGYTFGSGTRLTVV.